The rows below give T cell receptor beta chains drawn from one sample of a study of blood T cell repertoires in COVID-19. The repertoire was sequenced with immunoSEQ multiplex PCR; TCRdb's copy has only in-frame clones and lacks some. Altogether around 300,000 clones are present, over 75% being singletons, with the ten largest covering 0.95% to 1.2%. The source material was PBMCs or T cells enriched from blood (not recorded which). The receptors originated from a young woman who had recovered from COVID-19. The conserved cysteine and the conserved F or W are not part of the CDR3 here. Each record gives: CDR3 protein, J gene, CDR3 length, V gene.

CDR3aa: ATSDTGLLTGAQY
j_gene: TRBJ2-5
len: 13
v_gene: TRBV24-1

CDR3aa: ASSKGLAGETQY
j_gene: TRBJ2-5
len: 12
v_gene: TRBV28

CDR3aa: ASSQDLTSGRGDEQF
j_gene: TRBJ2-1
len: 15
v_gene: TRBV4-3

CDR3aa: ASSLVLAGPGELF
j_gene: TRBJ2-2
len: 13
v_gene: TRBV7-2

CDR3aa: ATKTGSYGYT
j_gene: TRBJ1-2
len: 10
v_gene: TRBV24-1

CDR3aa: AISEGVKEGHT
j_gene: TRBJ1-2
len: 11
v_gene: TRBV10-3

CDR3aa: ASSLNRQRTSTDTQY
j_gene: TRBJ2-3
len: 15
v_gene: TRBV7-9

CDR3aa: ATSDRSSVSTDTQY
j_gene: TRBJ2-3
len: 14
v_gene: TRBV24-1

CDR3aa: ASSRGQINNSPLH
j_gene: TRBJ1-6
len: 13
v_gene: TRBV19

CDR3aa: ASSLETGWHYEQY
j_gene: TRBJ2-7
len: 13
v_gene: TRBV7-2

CDR3aa: ASSSGLYNEQF
j_gene: TRBJ2-1
len: 11
v_gene: TRBV9

CDR3aa: ASSARQGAAGELF
j_gene: TRBJ2-2
len: 13
v_gene: TRBV14

CDR3aa: ASTGSTGLFGGELF
j_gene: TRBJ2-2
len: 14
v_gene: TRBV2

CDR3aa: ASSLDMGSGYT
j_gene: TRBJ1-2
len: 11
v_gene: TRBV11-2

CDR3aa: AISEGGITEAF
j_gene: TRBJ1-1
len: 11
v_gene: TRBV10-3

CDR3aa: ASSVAIQGAGGELF
j_gene: TRBJ2-2
len: 14
v_gene: TRBV9